This record concerns one T cell receptor (beta chain) sequence. The source of the sample is a study of blood T cell repertoires in COVID-19. Study at large: Sites across the United States, Italy and Spain contributed samples from acute and convalescent COVID-19. T cells, B-cell-depleted T cells, or PBMCs supplied cDNA or gDNA.

In the source study's methods: Nucleated cell counts were estimated from reference gene primer amplification. The assay was immunoSEQ multiplex PCR, and TCRdb's table has in-frame clones only and misses some. The DNA gave D and trimming, while V, J and clone size come from that table. The data contain some 59,000 clones, roughly 87% of them singletons. Sequencing was done on a sample of peripheral blood. The clonotype was recovered from a man aged 55 to 69 with acute or convalescent COVID-19.

The CDR3: CASSVSNDRSNSPLHF. The DNA of the CDR3 is TGTGCCAGCAGCGTAAGTAATGACAGATCTAATTCACCCCTCCACTTT. The V and J genes are TRBV9 and TRBJ1-6; weak D call: TRBD1 (5 bases). Germline V gene data show CDR1 as SGDLS and CDR2 as YYNGEE. The CDR3 runs to 16 residues. V lost 1 base and J 6 bases, leaving 14 bases between the germline ends. Filled out from reference TRBV9 and TRBJ1-6, the complete variable domain reads DSGVTQTPKHLITATGQRVTLRCSPRSGDLSVYWYQQSLDQGLQFLIQYYNGEERAKGNILERFSAQQFPDLHSELNLSSLELGDSALYFCASSVSNDRSNSPLHFGNGTRLTVT.